The 9 T cell receptor beta chains below were found in one sample sequenced in a study of blood T cell repertoires in COVID-19. Clones were sequenced by immunoSEQ multiplex PCR, and TCRdb holds only the in-frame ones, with some missing. This sample has roughly 120,000 clones, with just over 90% found just once. The sequenced material came from peripheral blood. All receptors come from a human donor with active COVID-19. The donor label of this sample is uncertain.

CDR3 sequence: CASSEKLQQGANEKLFF. CDR3 sequence (DNA): TGTGCCAGCAGCGAAAAACTGCAACAGGGAGCTAATGAAAAACTGTTTTTT. The rearrangement links TRBV7-2 to TRBJ1-4; TRBD1 might be the D (6 bases). The germline gives CDR1 SGHTA, CDR2 FQGNSA. This CDR3 is built from 17 residues. V was shortened by 5 bases and J by 3 bases, with 19 bases between the two germline ends.

The chain is built from TRBV6-2 or TRBV6-3 and TRBJ2-3; 8 bases are a match to TRBD2. Germline CDR1 is MNHEY and CDR2 is SVGEGT. The CDR3 is made up of 16 amino acids. The V segment lost 6 bases and the J segment 8 bases; nucleotides outside the gene matches: 16. The CDR3 here is CASSPFSAGAFGTQYF. CDR3 sequence (DNA): TGTGCCAGCAGCCCGTTTTCAGCGGGGGCATTCGGTACGCAGTATTTT.

This clone has a count of ten or more. The V call is TRBV18, the J call TRBJ1-2; TRBD1 matches at 8 bases. Germline values: CDR1 KGHSH, CDR2 LQKENI. There are 15 residues in the CDR3. The V and J ends lost 3 bases and 4 bases, in that order; junction bases with no gene match: 7. Here the CDR3 reads CASSPRTGRSYGYTF. The CDR3 nucleotides are TGTGCCAGCTCACCCCGGACAGGGCGAAGCTATGGCTACACCTTC.

This chain links TRBV4-3 with TRBJ2-1; 11 bases match TRBD2. Per the germline V gene, CDR1 is LGHNA and CDR2 is YSLEER. The V segment lost 1 base and the J segment 8 bases; nucleotides outside the gene matches: 4. The CDR3 consists of 15 residues. The chain's CDR3 is CASSQGLAGNHEQFF. DNA for the CDR3: TGCGCCAGCAGCCAAGGACTAGCGGGGAACCATGAGCAGTTCTTC.

The chain is built from TRBV6-6 and TRBJ2-7; the match to TRBD1 covers 9 bases. Germline CDR1 reads MNHNY; CDR2 reads SVGAGI (reference sequence). The ends lost 6 bases at V and 5 bases at J; junction bases unmatched: 14. This CDR3 is 16 amino acids long. CDR3 DNA sequence: TGTGCCAGCAGCCCTCCTACCGGGACAGGGCTCAACGAGCAGTACTTC. It encodes CASSPPTGTGLNEQYF.

The chain combines TRBV5-1 with TRBJ2-2; D is perhaps TRBD2 (5 bases). The germline gives CDR1 SGHRS, CDR2 YFSETQ. V gave up 4 bases and J gave up 4 bases, with 8 bases separating them. This CDR3 is built from 13 residues. CDR3 amino acids: CASSRGFTGELFF. CDR3 DNA sequence: TGCGCCAGCAGCCGGGGATTCACCGGGGAGCTGTTTTTT.

This chain connects TRBV5-4 to TRBJ2-1; weak D call: TRBD2 (5 bases). The germline V gene has CDR1 SGHNT and CDR2 YYREEE (reference sequence). With 5 bases removed from V and 3 bases from J, the gap between germline ends came to 15 bases. The CDR3 loop spans 15 amino acids. CDR3 in amino acids: CASRPDGVFYNEQFF. The CDR3 nucleotides read TGTGCCAGCAGGCCGGACGGGGTTTTCTACAATGAGCAGTTCTTC.

The chain uses TRBV19 and TRBJ1-2, with D hard to call. V lost 7 bases, J lost 3 bases, and 12 bases lay in between. The CDR3 contains 13 residues. The germline V gene has CDR1 LNHDA and CDR2 SQIVND (reference sequence). CDR3 protein: CASTNTGDYGYTF. CDR3 sequence (DNA): TGTGCCAGTACCAACACCGGAGACTATGGCTACACCTTC.

This chain connects TRBV27 to TRBJ2-1, with 9 bases aligning to TRBD2. The CDR3 has 14 amino acids. The germline gives CDR1 MNHEY, CDR2 SMNVEV (reference sequence). Losses at the gene ends were 3 bases for V and 6 bases for J; bases not matched to a gene: 3. This CDR3 is CASSLGGGGNEQFF. The DNA of the CDR3 is TGTGCCAGCAGTTTGGGCGGGGGGGGCAATGAGCAGTTCTTC.